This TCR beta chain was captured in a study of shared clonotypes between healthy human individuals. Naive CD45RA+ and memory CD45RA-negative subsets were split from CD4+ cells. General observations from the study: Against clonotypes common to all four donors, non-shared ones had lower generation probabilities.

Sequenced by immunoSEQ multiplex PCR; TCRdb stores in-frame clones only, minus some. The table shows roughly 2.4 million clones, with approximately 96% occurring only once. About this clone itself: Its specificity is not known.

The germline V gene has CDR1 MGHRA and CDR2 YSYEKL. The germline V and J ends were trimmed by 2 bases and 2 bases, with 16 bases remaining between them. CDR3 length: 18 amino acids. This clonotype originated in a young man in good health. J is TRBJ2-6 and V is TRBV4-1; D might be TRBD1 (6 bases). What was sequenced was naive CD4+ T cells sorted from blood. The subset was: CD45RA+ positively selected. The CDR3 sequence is CASSQFQGIPAGANVLTF. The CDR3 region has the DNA TGCGCCAGCAGCCAATTCCAGGGGATCCCAGCTGGGGCCAACGTCCTGACTTTC.